One and the same sample provided the 18 T cell receptor beta chains below, sequenced in a study of cytomegalovirus exposure and HLA in healthy donors. The PCR made use of 60 Vbeta and 13 Jbeta primers. Using immunoSEQ multiplex PCR, the repertoire was profiled, and TCRdb retains in-frame clones only, with some absent. The table lists 150,000 or so clones, around two thirds of them singletons, with about 1.5% in the top ten. The specimen was PBMCs. Every receptor here comes from a woman younger than 35 in good health and CMV-seronegative.

The rearrangement links TRBV7-9 to TRBJ2-2; 12 bases map to TRBD1. Unmatched junction bases numbered 12, after V lost 1 base and J lost 6 bases. Germline V CDR1 and CDR2: SEHNR, FQNEAQ (reference sequence). CDR3 length equals 19 residues. The CDR3 bases are TGTGCCAGCAGCTTAGTGTATTTCCGGGACAGGGGGCGATCCGGGGAGCTGTTTTTT. Protein: CASSLVYFRDRGRSGELFF.

The chain recombines TRBV27 with TRBJ1-1, with D possibly being TRBD1 (5 bases). The germline gives CDR1 MNHEY, CDR2 SMNVEV (reference sequence). This CDR3 comprises 16 residues. V was pared by 5 bases and J by 1 base, with 17 bases between. Written as DNA, the CDR3 is TGTGCCAGCAGTCCGCCGGGGGAGGCCCGGAACACTGAAGCTTTCTTT. As protein: CASSPPGEARNTEAFF.

Only a few counts were recorded for this clone. This sequence joins TRBV2 and TRBJ2-7, with 7 bases aligning to TRBD2. V shed 1 base, J shed 3 bases, and the junction held 0 bases outside the gene matches. The CDR3 sequence is 13 residues long. The germline V gene has CDR1 SNHLY and CDR2 FYNNEI. CDR3 bases: TGTGCCAGCAGTGAAGGGACTAGCTACGAGCAGTACTTC. Translating it yields CASSEGTSYEQYF.

The chain carries TRBV5-4 and TRBJ2-6, with D possibly matching TRBD1 (6 bases). This CDR3 region has 17 residues. The V end lost 3 bases, the J end lost 0 bases, and 13 bases lay between the germline ends. In germline, CDR1 is SGHNT, CDR2 YYREEE (reference sequence). The CDR3 reads CASSSGTPTSGANVLTF. CDR3 coding DNA: TGTGCCAGCAGCTCCGGGACACCTACCTCTGGGGCCAACGTCCTGACTTTC.

The V gene is TRBV4-3, the J gene TRBJ1-2; 8 nucleotides align to TRBD1. The J segment lost 2 bases and the V segment lost 0 bases, leaving 5 bases of the junction unmatched. The CDR3 length is 16 residues. Germline CDR1 and CDR2: LGHNA and YSLEER. CDR3 residues: CASSQDHRGLNYGYTF. The CDR3 bases are TGCGCCAGCAGCCAAGATCACAGGGGGTTAAACTATGGCTACACCTTC.

This chain uses TRBV28 with TRBJ1-2, with D perhaps matching TRBD1 (6 bases). CDR1 is MDHEN and CDR2 is SYDVKM in the germline V gene. V was shortened by 3 bases and J by 4 bases, with 12 bases between the two germline ends. The CDR3 length is 14 residues. Here the CDR3 DNA reads TGTGCCAGCAGTTTGATCCAGGGGAGCTATGGCTACACCTTC. As protein: CASSLIQGSYGYTF.

V is TRBV18 and J is TRBJ1-2; 7 positions match TRBD1. This CDR3 is 16 amino acids long. Losses at the gene ends were 2 bases for V and 4 bases for J; bases not matched to a gene: 10. Germline loops: CDR1 KGHSH, CDR2 LQKENI. The DNA of the CDR3 is TGTGCCAGCTCACCAAAAGCAACAGGGGTATTCTATGGCTACACCTTC. This sequence encodes CASSPKATGVFYGYTF.

The chain couples TRBV29-1 to TRBJ2-5; 10 bases fit TRBD1. V shed 3 bases and J 5 bases; nucleotides not matched to a gene: 6. CDR3 length: 14 residues. Looked up from germline, CDR1 is SQVTM and CDR2 is ANQGSEA. DNA for the CDR3: TGCAGCGTTGAGAAGACAGGGGGCGAGGAGACCCAGTACTTC. Encoded protein: CSVEKTGGEETQYF. The full variable domain, with the rest looked up from reference TRBV29-1 and TRBJ2-5, is SAVISQKPSRDICQRGTSLTIQCQVDSQVTMMFWYRQQPGQSLTLIATANQGSEATYESGFVIDKFPISRPNLTFSTLTVSNMSPEDSSIYLCSVEKTGGEETQYFGPGTRLLVL.

This chain uses TRBV28 with TRBJ1-5; a possible D gene is TRBD1 (6 bases). CDR1 and CDR2 (germline): MDHEN, SYDVKM. CDR3 size: 16 residues. Trimming removed 6 bases at V and 2 bases at J, with 17 bases between. The CDR3 loop reads CASSRTGRGGNQPQHF. The DNA of the CDR3 is TGTGCCAGCAGCCGGACCGGCAGGGGAGGCAATCAGCCCCAGCATTTT.

The J gene is TRBJ2-7, the V gene TRBV21-1; TRBD1, as called in the table, went unchecked against the DNA. TRBV21-1 is flagged as a pseudogene. The CDR3 contains 20 residues. Here the CDR3 DNA reads TGTGCCAGCAGCACCCCGGCGGGGACAGGGGTTGCGGTAAAACCCTACGAGCAGTACTTC. Translated, it gives CASSTPAGTGVAVKPYEQYF.

This clone appeared once. This chain links TRBV15 with TRBJ1-5; no clear D. Trimming took 3 bases from V and 0 from J, leaving 6 bases between them. Per the germline V gene, CDR1 is LNHNV and CDR2 is YYDKDF (reference sequence). The CDR3 length is 14 residues. CDR3 coding DNA: TGTGCCACCAGCAGGGCTGGTAGCAATCAGCCCCAGCATTTT. This encodes CATSRAGSNQPQHF.

In DNA, the CDR3 is TGCGCCAGCAGGGCGACAGGGGGCCACGAGCAGTACTTC. Translated: CASRATGGHEQYF. This chain joins TRBV10-2 and TRBJ2-5; 10 nucleotides match TRBD1. The closer fit of TRBJ2-7 to the DNA end suggests the J call may be wrong. The V gene's germline CDR1 is WSHSY and CDR2 SAAADI. The CDR3 is made up of 13 amino acids.

This clone occurred a few times. Germline is not matched at one junction end, which may reflect a read error. The CDR3 spells CAISVGQGASSEQYF. CDR3 DNA: TGTGCCATCAGCGTGGGACAGGGGGCCTCCTCCGAGCAGTACTTC. This chain joins TRBV10-3 and TRBJ2-7; 12 positions match TRBD1. CDR1 ENHRY and CDR2 SYGVKD come from the germline V gene. The length of the CDR3 is 15 residues.

The genes are TRBV5-4 and TRBJ2-1, with TRBD1 as a possible D gene (6 bases). V dropped 2 bases and J dropped 0 bases, with 9 bases sitting between them. The germline CDR1 and CDR2 sequences are SGHNT and YYREEE (reference sequence). The CDR3 is 15 residues long. CDR3 sequence (DNA): TGTGCCAGCAGCTTCGACAGGAGCTCCTACAATGAGCAGTTCTTC. It encodes CASSFDRSSYNEQFF.

The J gene is TRBJ2-1, the V gene TRBV28; maybe TRBD1 (5 bases). The CDR3 contains 12 residues. Per the germline V gene, CDR1 is MDHEN and CDR2 is SYDVKM. With 5 bases removed from V and 9 bases from J, the gap between germline ends came to 11 bases. This CDR3 is CASSIQGLEQFF. CDR3 DNA sequence: TGTGCCAGCAGTATTCAGGGCCTTGAGCAGTTCTTC.

The V gene is TRBV19, the J gene TRBJ2-7, with TRBD2 matching 7 bases. This CDR3 is 13 amino acids long. The germline V gene has CDR1 LNHDA and CDR2 SQIVND (reference sequence). V was pared by 10 bases and J by 6 bases, with 12 bases of the junction left unmatched. The CDR3 reads CAKNRGPGGEQYV. DNA for the CDR3: TGTGCCAAGAACCGAGGGCCGGGGGGCGAGCAGTACGTC.

The chain combines TRBV5-1 with TRBJ2-1; TRBD2 aligns across 12 bases. The CDR3 has 14 residues. CDR1 is SGHRS and CDR2 is YFSETQ in the germline V gene. The V gene end was trimmed by 4 bases and the J gene end by 9 bases; junction bases not matched to a gene: 5. This CDR3 is CASSPSGGAGEQFF. Written as DNA, the CDR3 is TGCGCCAGCAGCCCTAGCGGGGGGGCGGGTGAGCAGTTCTTC.

The rearrangement uses TRBV12-5 and TRBJ2-4; possible D gene TRBD1, 6 bases. The CDR3 is 16 amino acids. V lost 5 bases and J lost 4, with 18 bases in between. From germline, CDR1 is LGHNT and CDR2 FRNRAP. In DNA form, the CDR3 reads TGTGCTAGTGGTCCCCGTACAGGGCACGGAAAAAACATTCAGTACTTC. This sequence encodes CASGPRTGHGKNIQYF.